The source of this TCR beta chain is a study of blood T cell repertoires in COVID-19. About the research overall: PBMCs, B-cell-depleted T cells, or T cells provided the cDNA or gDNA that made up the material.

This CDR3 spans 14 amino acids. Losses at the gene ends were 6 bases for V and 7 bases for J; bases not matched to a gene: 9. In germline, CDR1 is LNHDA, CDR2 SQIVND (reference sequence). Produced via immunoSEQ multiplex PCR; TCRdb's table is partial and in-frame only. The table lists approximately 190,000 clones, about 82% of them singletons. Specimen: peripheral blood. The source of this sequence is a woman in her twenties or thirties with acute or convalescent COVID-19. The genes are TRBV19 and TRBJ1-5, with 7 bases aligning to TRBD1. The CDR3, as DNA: TGTGCCAGTAGCATCACAGGGGTCGGGCAGCCCCAGCATTTT. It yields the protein CASSITGVGQPQHF.